The 28 T cell receptor beta chains reported below all come from one sample, sequenced in a study of regulatory T cells in long-lasting Graves disease. Time point indicated: newly diagnosed GD, antithyroid drugs for less than 3 months. Extracted PBMC RNA gave rise to the TCR library. Assembly of TCR beta libraries relied on iRepertoire HTBI primers together with Arm-PCR of CDR3 regions. One entry per CDR3 protein, called by TCRdb with MiXCR from the multiplex PCR reads. Here the sample spans about 430,000 distinct CDR3 sequences, approximately 16% being singletons. The sample was also reused in another study, on T cells in Graves' hyperthyroidism and ophthalmopathy.

Material: peripheral blood mononuclear cells (PBMCs), obtained at new diagnosis, from a patient treated with antithyroid drugs. All receptors derive from a woman in her thirties or forties with Graves disease.

The V gene is TRBV4-1, the J gene TRBJ2-7; 11 nucleotides agree with TRBD2. J gave up 4 bases and V 2 bases, and 4 bases lay outside the gene matches. The CDR3 has 15 amino acids. Germline-derived CDR1 and CDR2 are MGHRA and YSYEKL. CDR3 residues: CASSQLAGGLYEQYF. The CDR3 DNA sequence: TGCGCCAGCAGCCAACTAGCGGGAGGATTATACGAGCAGTACTTC.

This clonotype was counted only a few times. CDR3 sequence (DNA): TGCAGTGCTACTCCCATTGGCGGTACGGAGACCCAGTACTTC. It translates to CSATPIGGTETQYF. The V gene is TRBV20-1, the J gene TRBJ2-5, with D unresolved. Trimming took 4 bases from V and 5 from J, leaving 17 bases between them. The CDR3 is 14 residues long. CDR1 and CDR2 (germline): DFQATT, SNEGSKA (reference sequence).

This clonotype has a handful of counts. V and J are TRBV6-5 and TRBJ2-2; D uncertain. Trimming removed 0 bases from V and 6 bases from J, with 5 bases in between. Per the germline V gene, CDR1 is MNHEY and CDR2 is SVGAGI. This CDR3 has 13 residues. The CDR3 DNA follows: TGTGCCAGCAGTTACTCTCCCGCCGGGGAGCTGTTTTTT. It yields the protein CASSYSPAGELFF.

DNA for the CDR3: TGTGCCAGCAGCTTAAGGACCCGCGGGGTTCGTGAAAAACTGTTTTTT. Amino acid sequence: CASSLRTRGVREKLFF. The chain employs TRBV13 and TRBJ1-4; no reliable D call. V was pared by 2 bases and J by 7 bases, with 17 bases between. This CDR3 comprises 16 residues. Germline V lookup: CDR1 PRHDT, CDR2 FYEKMQ (reference sequence).

The chain uses TRBV27 and TRBJ2-4, with 11 bases matching TRBD1. Germline-derived CDR1 and CDR2 are MNHEY and SMNVEV (reference sequence). After removal of 3 bases from V and 8 bases from J, the junction contained 3 bases not matched to a gene. The CDR3 covers 14 residues. The CDR3: CASSFGQGAYIQYF. CDR3 sequence (DNA): TGTGCCAGCAGTTTCGGACAGGGGGCTTACATTCAGTACTTC.

This clonotype turned up a few times. The rearrangement uses TRBV9 and TRBJ2-2, with TRBD2 identical over 7 bases. V lost 0 bases to trimming and J lost 7 bases; unmatched junction nucleotides: 15. The germline CDR1 and CDR2 sequences are SGDLS and YYNGEE. The CDR3 consists of 18 residues. CDR3 region: CASSVGYYGGGPVGELFF. The CDR3 bases are TGTGCCAGCAGCGTAGGGTATTACGGGGGAGGGCCGGTCGGGGAGCTGTTTTTT.

The gene calls are TRBV3-1 and TRBJ2-2; 11 bases line up with TRBD1. V was clipped by 6 bases and J by 5 bases; unmatched bases: 5. Germline lookup yields CDR1 LGHDT and CDR2 YNNKEL (reference sequence). The CDR3 sequence is 15 residues long. The chain's CDR3 is CASRLDRGRTGELFF. CDR3 bases: TGTGCCAGCAGGCTGGACAGGGGGCGAACCGGGGAGCTGTTTTTT.

This clonotype has ten or more counts. The V gene is TRBV30, the J gene TRBJ2-5; D gene unclear. The CDR3 spans 14 residues. V lost 2 bases and J 2 bases, leaving 12 bases between the germline ends. CDR1 GTSNPN and CDR2 SVGIG come from the germline V gene (reference sequence). In DNA, the CDR3 is TGTGCCTGGAGTCGCAGGCTAGGACAAGAGACCCAGTACTTC. Its translation is CAWSRRLGQETQYF.

V is TRBV5-1 and J is TRBJ1-6, with 8 positions matching TRBD1. Per germline, CDR1 SGHRS and CDR2 YFSETQ. The CDR3 length is 15 residues. After removal of 4 bases from V and 7 bases from J, the junction contained 7 bases not matched to a gene. The CDR3, as DNA: TGCGCCAGCAGCACCGGACAGGGTACAAATTCACCCCTCCACTTT. Translating gives CASSTGQGTNSPLHF. Using reference TRBV5-1 and TRBJ1-6 for the parts outside the CDR3, the full variable domain is KAGVTQTPRYLIKTRGQQVTLSCSPISGHRSVSWYQQTPGQGLQFLFEYFSETQRNKGNFPGRFSGRQFSNSRSEMNVSTLELGDSALYLCASSTGQGTNSPLHFGNGTRLTVT.

This clonotype was seen many times. The chain has TRBV30 and TRBJ2-3; D unresolved. This CDR3 is built from 12 residues. The V gene lost 0 bases and the J gene lost 1 base, with 2 bases spanning the gap. From germline, CDR1 is GTSNPN and CDR2 SVGIG (reference sequence). The CDR3 sequence: CAWSVGTDTQYF. The CDR3 DNA sequence: TGTGCCTGGAGTGTTGGCACAGATACGCAGTATTTT. Based on the CDR3 plus reference TRBV30 and TRBJ2-3, the full variable domain is SQTIHQWPATLVQPVGSPLSLECTVEGTSNPNLYWYRQAAGRGLQLLFYSVGIGQISSEVPQNLSASRPQDRQFILSSKKLLLSDSGFYLCAWSVGTDTQYFGPGTRLTVL.

The genes are TRBV30 and TRBJ2-3; 8 bases map to TRBD2. The CDR3 has 18 amino acids. V was pared by 5 bases and J by 5 bases, with 21 bases of the junction left unmatched. Germline values: CDR1 GTSNPN, CDR2 SVGIG (reference sequence). CDR3 DNA sequence: TGTGCCTGGGGAGCCCCTTATCGGGCCGGGAGGGCCCGAGATACGCAGTATTTT. Protein product: CAWGAPYRAGRARDTQYF.

In its sample, this clonotype was seen many times. The CDR3 DNA follows: TGTGCCAGTAGTATAATACGGGATCTCAACTATGGCTACACCTTC. It specifies CASSIIRDLNYGYTF. The chain carries TRBV19 and TRBJ1-2; D remains unclear. CDR3 length: 15 amino acids. CDR1 is LNHDA and CDR2 is SQIVND in the germline V gene (reference sequence). V lost 2 bases, J lost 2 bases, and 12 bases lay in between.

This clonotype has ten or more counts. The chain has TRBV11-2 and TRBJ2-1; D perhaps matches TRBD2 (5 bases). The V end was cut by 0 bases, the J end by 1 base, with 16 bases between. CDR3 length: 18 amino acids. CDR1 and CDR2 from the germline V gene are SGHAT and FQNNGV. CDR3 nucleotides: TGTGCCAGCAGCTTAGAAGAGGGTTGGGTGGTTTCCTACAATGAGCAGTTCTTC. This gives the protein CASSLEEGWVVSYNEQFF.

This clonotype was seen ten or more times. The chain uses TRBV19 and TRBJ2-7, with D tentatively TRBD1 (6 bases). The CDR3 is 14 residues long. Trimming took off 6 bases at V and 3 bases at J, with 15 bases between the two ends. Germline lookup yields CDR1 LNHDA and CDR2 SQIVND (reference sequence). This chain's CDR3 is CASSRGQPGYEQYF. As DNA, the CDR3 is TGTGCCAGTAGCCGAGGACAGCCGGGCTACGAGCAGTACTTC.

This clonotype came up a few times. The chain recombines TRBV19 with TRBJ1-1; D is unclear. The CDR3 contains 14 residues. Trimming cost V 5 bases and J 0 bases, with 10 bases left between them. CDR1 LNHDA and CDR2 SQIVND come from the germline V gene (reference sequence). As DNA, the CDR3 is TGTGCCAGTAGTCGGGCAGACATGAACACTGAAGCTTTCTTT. Its translation: CASSRADMNTEAFF. Based on the CDR3 plus reference TRBV19 and TRBJ1-1, the full variable domain is DGGITQSPKYLFRKEGQNVTLSCEQNLNHDAMYWYRQDPGQGLRLIYYSQIVNDFQKGDIAEGYSVSREKKESFPLTVTSAQKNPTAFYLCASSRADMNTEAFFGQGTRLTVV.

The rearrangement links TRBV12-3 or TRBV12-4 to TRBJ2-3; D tentatively reads TRBD1 or TRBD2 (5 bases each). V lost 10 bases, J lost 5 bases, and 19 bases lay in between. CDR3 size: 14 residues. Here the CDR3 DNA reads TGTGCCACCCTCCGCCACGGGGCGGGAGATACGCAGTATTTT. This gives the protein CATLRHGAGDTQYF.

This clonotype showed up many times. This chain links TRBV2 with TRBJ1-5; 8 bases map to TRBD1. The junction had 5 bases not matched to a gene; V was cut back by 3 bases and J by 4 bases. CDR1 SNHLY and CDR2 FYNNEI come from the germline V gene. The CDR3 covers 15 residues. Here the CDR3 DNA reads TGTGCCAGCAGTGACAGGACAGGGAAAAATCAGCCCCAGCATTTT. The encoded protein is CASSDRTGKNQPQHF.

The V and J genes are TRBV5-1 and TRBJ1-1; D ambiguous. V was shortened by 7 bases and J by 3 bases, with 16 bases between the two germline ends. Germline V CDR1 and CDR2: SGHRS, YFSETQ. The CDR3 is 14 residues long. As DNA, the CDR3 is TGCGCCAGCTGCGTAGGGATATCCTACACTGAAGCTTTCTTT. Translated: CASCVGISYTEAFF.

This clonotype was counted at least ten times. The V gene is TRBV27, the J gene TRBJ2-7, with D perhaps being TRBD1 or TRBD2 (5 bases each). Trimming cost V 6 bases and J 4 bases, with 16 bases left between them. Looked up from germline, CDR1 is MNHEY and CDR2 is SMNVEV (reference sequence). This CDR3 is 14 amino acids long. The CDR3 protein is CASSPGTTRYEQYF. Written as DNA, the CDR3 is TGTGCCAGCAGCCCAGGGACCACGCGGTACGAGCAGTACTTC.

Ten or more counts support this clonotype. The chain joins TRBV12-3 or TRBV12-4 to TRBJ1-4; D is unresolved. The V gene lost 1 base and the J gene lost 5 bases, with 14 bases spanning the gap. The CDR3 has 16 residues. The CDR3 nucleotides are TGTGCCAGCAGTTTAGACTGGGCAGGTTCAAATGAAAAACTGTTTTTT. The encoded protein is CASSLDWAGSNEKLFF.

This clonotype was recorded a few times. The chain couples TRBV6-1 to TRBJ1-6; 8 bases map to TRBD1. CDR1 and CDR2 (germline): MNHNS, SASEGT. V was clipped by 6 bases and J by 8 bases; unmatched bases: 6. The CDR3 runs to 14 residues. Here the CDR3 DNA reads TGTGCCAGCAGCCGGACAGGGCCGTATTCACCCCTCCACTTT. Translation: CASSRTGPYSPLHF.

This clonotype was counted once. The V and J genes are TRBV15 and TRBJ1-6; D call uncertain. V lost 4 bases and J lost 8, with 15 bases in between. The CDR3 loop spans 15 amino acids. In germline, CDR1 is LNHNV, CDR2 YYDKDF (reference sequence). CDR3 sequence reads: CATSIGTEHHSPLHF. For the CDR3, the DNA is TGTGCCACCAGCATTGGTACAGAACATCATTCACCCCTCCACTTT.

This clonotype was seen repeatedly, ten times or more. The gene calls are TRBV6-1 and TRBJ2-3; 8 nucleotides line up with TRBD2. This CDR3 is built from 16 residues. CDR1 is MNHNS, CDR2 SASEGT, per germline. The junction had 7 bases not matched to a gene; V was cut back by 5 bases and J by 0 bases. CDR3 protein: CASSSGSYTSTDTQYF. CDR3 coding DNA: TGTGCCAGCAGTAGCGGGAGTTACACTAGCACAGATACGCAGTATTTT.

This clonotype was counted ten times or more. The chain is built from TRBV27 and TRBJ2-5; 10 bases match TRBD2. Looked up from germline, CDR1 is MNHEY and CDR2 is SMNVEV (reference sequence). The V and J ends lost 2 bases and 0 bases, in that order; junction bases with no gene match: 6. CDR3 length equals 17 residues. The CDR3 loop is CASSLTGTSVYQETQYF. DNA of the CDR3: TGTGCCAGCAGTTTAACCGGGACTAGCGTGTACCAAGAGACCCAGTACTTC.

This clonotype was detected many times. The CDR3 DNA is TGTGCCAGCAGTGAACAGGGCTTGGGGGAGCAGTACTTC. It translates to CASSEQGLGEQYF. This chain connects TRBV2 to TRBJ2-7; D is perhaps TRBD1 (5 bases). V lost 2 bases, J lost 7 bases, and 12 bases lay in between. CDR1 and CDR2 from the germline V gene are SNHLY and FYNNEI. The CDR3 runs to 13 residues.

This clonotype came up a few times. This chain links TRBV20-1 with TRBJ2-7; TRBD2 agrees at 15 bases. The length of the CDR3 is 18 residues. V trimming: 2 bases; J trimming: 4 bases; junction bases outside the gene matches: 12. CDR1 and CDR2 (germline): DFQATT, SNEGSKA (reference sequence). CDR3 DNA sequence: TGCAGTGCTAGACCCTCTTTTTCGGGACTAGCGGGAGGTTACGAGCAGTACTTC. This gives the protein CSARPSFSGLAGGYEQYF.

This clonotype has only a few counts. This rearrangement joins TRBV27 to TRBJ2-7, with D unresolved. Germline V gives CDR1 MNHEY, CDR2 SMNVEV (reference sequence). The CDR3 contains 16 residues. The V end was cut by 0 bases, the J end by 3 bases, with 15 bases between. CDR3 in amino acids: CASSLSGISNFYEQYF. The DNA of the CDR3 is TGTGCCAGCAGTTTATCGGGAATTTCTAACTTCTACGAGCAGTACTTC.

The chain carries TRBV2 and TRBJ1-5; weak D call: TRBD1 (5 bases). Germline V CDR1 and CDR2: SNHLY, FYNNEI. The CDR3 loop spans 18 amino acids. The V and J ends lost 6 bases and 7 bases respectively, with 28 bases between them. CDR3 nucleotides: TGTGCCAGCAGCCACGTGGTCCTTACGGTTGGGGGGATGCAGCCCCAGCATTTT. This translates into CASSHVVLTVGGMQPQHF.